This T cell receptor (beta chain) was profiled in a study of T cell responses to AZD1222 COVID-19 vaccine. Study-wide results and caveats: Just six AZD1222 recipients tested seropositive at baseline. In the spike-specific TCR repertoire, nearly half reportedly target unmutated variant regions. Females outnumbered males among donors, who were mostly white British; clonal diversity was possibly underestimated.

The CDR3 sequence is 15 residues long. The germline CDR1 and CDR2 sequences are LNHNV and YYDKDF (reference sequence). J gave up 5 bases and V 0 bases, and 7 bases lay outside the gene matches. Turning to this clone: Its antigen is not known.

Assay: immunoSEQ multiplex PCR; the TCRdb copy retains only in-frame clones and omits some. The sample holds tens of thousands of clones, around nine tenths seen once. Here the sequenced sample was peripheral blood, taken 28 days after the second AZD1222 dose. This TCR came from an adult who received the AZD1222 COVID-19 vaccine. This chain links TRBV15 with TRBJ2-7; 7 positions match TRBD1. CDR3 protein: CATSRERQGRDEQYF. DNA of the CDR3: TGTGCCACCAGCAGAGAGCGACAGGGTAGGGACGAGCAGTACTTC.